The following is a T cell receptor (beta chain) sequence with its context. What it recognizes is unknown. The CDR3 length is 17 residues. Per germline, CDR1 LNHDA and CDR2 SQIVND (reference sequence). Trimming shortened V by 2 bases and J by 2 bases, and 13 bases separated the two germline ends. Overlapping HIV-1 Gag 15-mer peptides at roughly 1 ug per peptide per mL were used. CD4+ T cells upregulating both CD40 ligand and CD69 were sorted as responding cells. The source of the sample is a study of persistence of HIV-infected CD4 T cells. The libraries were made with immunoSEQ version 4 in survey mode. Only in-frame clones appear in the TCRdb table, and some are missing; sequencing was by immunoSEQ multiplex PCR. The sample has some 9,200 clones; approximately 86% are singletons. Study findings and constraints: Antigen-responding cells were enriched for degenerate expanded CDR3beta sequences.

The sequence came from an adult woman with HIV who was CMV-seropositive. The material was CD4+ T cells sorted from PBMCs after approximately 18-hour stimulation, obtained from a patient who received antiretroviral therapy. The chain links TRBV19 to TRBJ2-6; D ambiguous. Here the CDR3 DNA reads TGTGCCAGTAGTATACTGAAGGGTACCACTGGGGCCAACGTCCTGACTTTC. This gives the protein CASSILKGTTGANVLTF.